The clone carrying this T cell receptor (beta chain) appeared a single time. Its antigen remains unidentified. With 1 base removed from V and 0 bases from J, the gap between germline ends came to 9 bases. Per the germline V gene, CDR1 is MGHRA and CDR2 is YSYEKL. The CDR3 consists of 16 residues. The data were taken from a study of cytomegalovirus exposure and HLA in healthy donors. General study results and limits: Because they were indistinguishable, some V segments, including TRBV6-2 and TRBV6-3, were excluded.

With 60 Vbeta and 13 Jbeta primers, the PCR was carried out. Clones were sequenced by immunoSEQ multiplex PCR, and TCRdb holds only the in-frame ones, with some missing. Of 150,000 to 200,000 clones in the sample, around 83% were seen once. The specimen sequenced was PBMCs. The source of this sequence is a man aged 45-60 years in good health and CMV-seronegative. The chain couples TRBV4-1 to TRBJ1-4; D gene uncertain. As DNA, the CDR3 is TGCGCCAGCAGCCAAGGGGGAGGTGCAACTAATGAAAAACTGTTTTTT. It yields the protein CASSQGGGATNEKLFF.